The clone carrying this T cell receptor beta chain was observed a few times. Its antigen is unknown. The V gene's germline CDR1 is LGHDT and CDR2 YNNKEL (reference sequence). The V end lost 1 base, the J end lost 0 bases, and 10 bases lay between the germline ends. The CDR3 contains 15 residues. Peripheral blood from each donor was collected in a volume of 9.5 to 10 milliliters. No fewer than 6 million PBMCs went into each sample. The entry originates in a study of blood T cells in healthy people across ages. General observations from the study: More naive CD4+ cells and higher diversity were found in long-lived than in aged donors. Older age coincided with a roughly linear decline in TCR beta diversity per million T cells.

A J-beta primer mix and a sample-barcoded 5' primer were used in a second PCR of roughly 6 to 11 cycles. TCRdb re-called the 5' RACE reads through MiXCR, storing one row per CDR3 protein. The data show about 1.6 million distinct CDR3 sequences, roughly 32% seen once. The specimen was blood. The chain has TRBV3-1 and TRBJ2-7; D gene uncertain. This TCR came from a woman aged 25 to 39 in good health. Here the CDR3 reads CASSQADLPSYEQYF. DNA of the CDR3: TGTGCCAGCAGCCAAGCGGACCTACCCTCCTACGAGCAGTACTTC.